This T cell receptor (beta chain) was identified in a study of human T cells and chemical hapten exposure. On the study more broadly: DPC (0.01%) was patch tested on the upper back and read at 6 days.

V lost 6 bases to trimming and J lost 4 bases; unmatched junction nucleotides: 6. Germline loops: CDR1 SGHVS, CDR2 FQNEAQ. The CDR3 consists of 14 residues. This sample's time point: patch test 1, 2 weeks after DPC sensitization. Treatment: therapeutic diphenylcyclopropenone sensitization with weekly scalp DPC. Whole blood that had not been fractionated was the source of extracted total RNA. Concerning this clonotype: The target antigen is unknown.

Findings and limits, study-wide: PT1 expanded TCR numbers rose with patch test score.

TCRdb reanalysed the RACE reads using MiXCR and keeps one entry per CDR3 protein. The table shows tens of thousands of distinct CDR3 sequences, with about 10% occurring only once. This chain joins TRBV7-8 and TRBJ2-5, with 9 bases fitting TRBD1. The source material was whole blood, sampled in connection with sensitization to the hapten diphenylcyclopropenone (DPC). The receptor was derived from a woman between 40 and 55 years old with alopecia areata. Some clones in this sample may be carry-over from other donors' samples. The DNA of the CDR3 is TGTGCCAGCAGTTTGGACAGGGGCGCAGAGACCCAGTACTTC. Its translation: CASSLDRGAETQYF.